The 21 T cell receptor beta chains below all came from one sample that was sequenced in a study of response to subunit inactivated influenza vaccine. TCRdb re-analysed the RT-PCR reads in MiXCR, keeping a single row per CDR3 protein. The sample includes under 750,000 distinct CDR3 sequences, about 11% of them seen just once. The sequencing used PBMCs from blood, collected on the day of vaccination. All receptors come from a man aged 45-60 years who received an inactivated influenza vaccine.

This clonotype has a single count. This chain joins TRBV18 and TRBJ2-5, with 8 bases matching TRBD1. V gave up 3 bases and J gave up 5 bases; unmatched junction bases: 8. The CDR3 extends over 15 amino acids. CDR1 KGHSH and CDR2 LQKENI come from the germline V gene. The CDR3 bases are TGTGCCAGCTCACCTTCTCCAGGGGGCACGGAGACCCAGTACTTC. Translation: CASSPSPGGTETQYF.

This clonotype was counted many times. This chain links TRBV6-1 with TRBJ2-7, with D perhaps TRBD2 (5 bases). Trimming removed 8 bases from V and 3 bases from J, with 11 bases in between. The CDR3 length is 12 residues. Germline values: CDR1 MNHNS, CDR2 SASEGT. The chain's CDR3 is CASSGIGYEQYF. As DNA, the CDR3 is TGTGCCAGCTCGGGGATTGGCTACGAGCAGTACTTC.

Ten or more counts support this clonotype. CDR3 loop: CAIGSGKRETQYF. For the CDR3, the DNA is TGTGCCATCGGGAGTGGGAAAAGAGAGACCCAGTACTTC. This chain joins TRBV12-3 or TRBV12-4 and TRBJ2-5; TRBD2 might be the D (6 bases). V was clipped by 10 bases and J by 4 bases, with 16 bases between them. This CDR3 contains 13 residues.

This clonotype was detected only a few times. The rearrangement uses TRBV4-3 and TRBJ2-3; 7 bases are shared with TRBD2. The J segment lost 2 bases and the V segment lost 6 bases, leaving 8 bases of the junction unmatched. The CDR3 totals 15 residues. Germline lookup yields CDR1 LGHNA and CDR2 YSLEER. In DNA, the CDR3 is TGCGCCAGCAGGCCCAGCGGGGCCGTCACAGATACGCAGTATTTT. It codes for CASRPSGAVTDTQYF.

V usage is TRBV5-1 and J usage is TRBJ2-1; tentative D call: TRBD1 (6 bases). In germline, CDR1 is SGHRS, CDR2 YFSETQ. Trimming stripped 3 bases from V and 2 bases from J, with 15 bases between. The CDR3 sequence is 16 residues long. In DNA, the CDR3 is TGCGCCAGCAGCTGGGGAGCAGGGGCTACCTACAATGAGCAGTTCTTC. It translates to CASSWGAGATYNEQFF.

The chain carries TRBV7-9 and TRBJ1-1; D remains unclear. The V end lost 5 bases, the J end lost 1 base, and 11 bases lay between the germline ends. Germline assignment: CDR1 SEHNR and CDR2 FQNEAQ (reference sequence). The CDR3 is made up of 14 amino acids. CDR3 region: CASSPTPGNTEAFF. CDR3 sequence (DNA): TGTGCCAGCAGCCCTACACCGGGGAACACTGAAGCTTTCTTT. The full variable domain, with the rest looked up from reference TRBV7-9 and TRBJ1-1, is DTGVSQNPRHKITKRGQNVTFRCDPISEHNRLYWYRQTLGQGPEFLTYFQNEAQLEKSRLLSDRFSAERPKGSFSTLEIQRTEQGDSAMYLCASSPTPGNTEAFFGQGTRLTVV.

This clonotype occurred a few times. V is TRBV28 and J is TRBJ2-7; 7 bases line up with TRBD1. Germline assignment: CDR1 MDHEN and CDR2 SYDVKM. The CDR3 is made up of 15 amino acids. J was trimmed by 1 base and V by 5 bases; bases with no gene match: 8. CDR3: CASSTGAPTSYEQYF. DNA for the CDR3: TGTGCCAGCAGTACAGGGGCCCCCACATCCTACGAGCAGTACTTC.

The V gene is TRBV12-3 or TRBV12-4, the J gene TRBJ2-4; the match to TRBD1 covers 10 bases. The CDR3 sequence is 14 residues long. Trimming at V came to 7 bases and at J to 5 bases, leaving 5 bases not matched to a gene. CDR3: CASTAGTGENIQYF. CDR3 coding DNA: TGTGCCAGCACCGCCGGGACAGGGGAAAACATTCAGTACTTC.

This clonotype showed up just a few times. This chain joins TRBV6-5 and TRBJ2-1; possibly TRBD1 for D (6 bases). The V end was cut by 4 bases, the J end by 5 bases, with 12 bases between. Germline values: CDR1 MNHEY, CDR2 SVGAGI. This CDR3 is built from 14 residues. This CDR3 reads CASSFYGTHNEQFF. CDR3 bases: TGTGCCAGCAGTTTCTACGGGACACACAATGAGCAGTTCTTC.

This clonotype was detected many times. The chain recombines TRBV4-2 with TRBJ1-6, with D possibly matching TRBD1 (5 bases). V shed 0 bases and J shed 7 bases, with 10 bases lying between them. The CDR3 runs 15 residues. Germline lookup yields CDR1 LGHNA and CDR2 YNFKEQ. CDR3 bases: TGTGCCAGCAGCCAAGATCCAGGGCCAAATTCACCCCTCCACTTT. It translates to CASSQDPGPNSPLHF.

This clonotype was seen a handful of times. This chain joins TRBV7-2 and TRBJ2-1; the match to TRBD1 covers 10 bases. CDR1 is SGHTA, CDR2 FQGNSA, per germline. This CDR3 comprises 15 residues. The J segment lost 9 bases and the V segment lost 5 bases, leaving 10 bases of the junction unmatched. The CDR3: CASSQKSGQGIEQFF. CDR3 nucleotide sequence: TGTGCCAGCAGCCAAAAATCGGGACAGGGGATTGAGCAGTTCTTC. Full variable domain (remainder filled in from reference TRBV7-2 and TRBJ2-1): GAGVSQSPSNKVTEKGKDVELRCDPISGHTALYWYRQSLGQGLEFLIYFQGNSAPDKSGLPSDRFSAERTGGSVSTLTIQRTQQEDSAVYLCASSQKSGQGIEQFFGPGTRLTVL.

This clonotype has just a few counts. In DNA, the CDR3 is TGTGCCAGCAGTCTTACTACAGGAGGAACTAATGAAAAACTGTTTTTT. Protein product: CASSLTTGGTNEKLFF. The chain recombines TRBV6-2 or TRBV6-3 with TRBJ1-4; weak D call: TRBD1 (5 bases). V was trimmed by 5 bases and J by 1 base, leaving 14 bases between them. Germline V gives CDR1 MNHEY, CDR2 SVGEGT. The CDR3 has 16 residues.

The J gene is TRBJ2-7, the V gene TRBV7-2; 9 positions match TRBD1. Germline lookup yields CDR1 SGHTA and CDR2 FQGNSA. The length of the CDR3 is 14 residues. The J segment lost 7 bases and the V segment lost 5 bases, leaving 9 bases of the junction unmatched. CDR3 protein: CASSLGTGMGEQYF. The CDR3 coding sequence is TGTGCCAGCAGCCTAGGGACAGGGATGGGGGAGCAGTACTTC.

This clonotype was counted between two and nine times. The rearrangement uses TRBV7-6 and TRBJ1-1, with 7 bases fitting TRBD1. The CDR3 runs to 14 residues. J lost 5 bases, V lost 2 bases, and 5 bases had no gene match. Germline CDR1 SGHVS, CDR2 FNYEAQ. CDR3 in DNA: TGTGCCAGCAGCTTAAAGTCAGGGGGAACTGAAGCTTTCTTT. As protein: CASSLKSGGTEAFF.

The chain uses TRBV29-1 and TRBJ2-1, with D possibly matching TRBD1 (5 bases). With 0 bases removed from V and 4 bases from J, the gap between germline ends came to 19 bases. The CDR3 runs to 17 residues. CDR1 is SQVTM, CDR2 ANQGSEA, per germline. The CDR3 loop reads CSVEDPREIWRYNEQFF. The CDR3 region has the DNA TGCAGCGTTGAAGATCCCAGGGAAATTTGGCGGTACAATGAGCAGTTCTTC.

This clonotype was observed at least ten times. This sequence joins TRBV12-3 or TRBV12-4 and TRBJ2-1; D remains ambiguous. The CDR3 extends over 12 amino acids. V dropped 4 bases and J dropped 5 bases, with 6 bases sitting between them. As DNA, the CDR3 is TGTGCCAGCAGTTCAGTTAACAATGAGCAGTTCTTC. Its protein product is CASSSVNNEQFF.

V and J are TRBV20-1 and TRBJ2-1; D could derive from TRBD1 or TRBD2 (5 bases each). CDR3 length: 12 residues. V was shortened by 3 bases and J by 6 bases, with 9 bases between the two germline ends. Germline CDR1 and CDR2: DFQATT and SNEGSKA (reference sequence). This CDR3 is CSASVGANEQFF. The CDR3 DNA sequence: TGCAGTGCTAGTGTCGGGGCCAATGAGCAGTTCTTC.

This clonotype was counted many times. This chain connects TRBV7-8 to TRBJ1-5, with 9 bases that match TRBD1. CDR1 is SGHVS, CDR2 FQNEAQ, per germline. This CDR3 region has 15 residues. V shed 1 base and J 2 bases; nucleotides not matched to a gene: 0. The CDR3 nucleotides read TGTGCCAGCAGCTTAGGGGACAGGGGCAATCAGCCCCAGCATTTT. Translated, it gives CASSLGDRGNQPQHF. The full variable domain, with the rest looked up from reference TRBV7-8 and TRBJ1-5, is GAGVSQSPRYKVAKRGQDVALRCDPISGHVSLFWYQQALGQGPEFLTYFQNEAQLDKSGLPSDRFFAERPEGSVSTLKIQRTQQEDSAVYLCASSLGDRGNQPQHFGDGTRLSIL.

This clonotype was picked up many times. The chain joins TRBV4-3 to TRBJ2-1; 9 bases line up with TRBD2. V lost 1 base and J lost 7; bases outside the gene matches: 8. CDR3 length: 16 amino acids. Germline V gene lookup returns CDR1 LGHNA and CDR2 YSLEER. The CDR3 reads CASSQGAGGRRNEQFF. CDR3 nucleotides: TGCGCCAGCAGCCAAGGGGCGGGAGGGCGTCGGAATGAGCAGTTCTTC.

This clonotype was seen many times. V gene TRBV29-1 combines with J gene TRBJ2-7, with a weak D call TRBD2 (7 bases). V lost 7 bases and J 1 base, leaving 14 bases between the germline ends. Germline lookup yields CDR1 SQVTM and CDR2 ANQGSEA. The CDR3 has 13 residues. The CDR3 here is CSAGRGASYEQYF. Here the CDR3 DNA reads TGCAGCGCCGGCCGGGGGGCTTCCTACGAGCAGTACTTC.

The chain links TRBV5-1 to TRBJ2-5, with 10 nucleotides matching TRBD2. The trim removed 0 bases at V and 2 bases at J, leaving 7 bases unmatched. Germline assignment: CDR1 SGHRS and CDR2 YFSETQ. The CDR3 spans 17 residues. CDR3 residues: CASSLALAGARQETQYF. The DNA of the CDR3 is TGCGCCAGCAGCTTGGCCCTAGCGGGGGCCCGTCAAGAGACCCAGTACTTC. Based on the CDR3 plus reference TRBV5-1 and TRBJ2-5, the full variable domain is KAGVTQTPRYLIKTRGQQVTLSCSPISGHRSVSWYQQTPGQGLQFLFEYFSETQRNKGNFPGRFSGRQFSNSRSEMNVSTLELGDSALYLCASSLALAGARQETQYFGPGTRLLVL.